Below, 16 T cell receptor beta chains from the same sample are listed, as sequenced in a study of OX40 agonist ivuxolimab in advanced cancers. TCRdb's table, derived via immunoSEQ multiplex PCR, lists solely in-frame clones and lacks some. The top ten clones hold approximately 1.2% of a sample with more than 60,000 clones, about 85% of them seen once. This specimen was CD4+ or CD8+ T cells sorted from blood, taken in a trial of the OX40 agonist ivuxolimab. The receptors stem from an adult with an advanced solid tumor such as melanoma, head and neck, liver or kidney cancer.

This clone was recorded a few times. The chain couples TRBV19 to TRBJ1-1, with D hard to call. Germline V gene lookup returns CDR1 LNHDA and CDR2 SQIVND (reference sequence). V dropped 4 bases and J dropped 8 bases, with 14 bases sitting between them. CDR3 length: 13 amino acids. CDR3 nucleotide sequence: TGTGCCAGTAGTAAGGCCCAGCGTACAGAAGCTTTCTTT. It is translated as CASSKAQRTEAFF.

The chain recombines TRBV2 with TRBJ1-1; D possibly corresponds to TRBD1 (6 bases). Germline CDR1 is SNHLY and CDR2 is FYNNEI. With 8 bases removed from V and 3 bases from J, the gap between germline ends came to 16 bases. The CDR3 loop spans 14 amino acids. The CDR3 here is CASPRTARDTEAFF. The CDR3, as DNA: TGTGCCAGCCCCCGGACAGCGCGGGACACTGAAGCTTTCTTT.

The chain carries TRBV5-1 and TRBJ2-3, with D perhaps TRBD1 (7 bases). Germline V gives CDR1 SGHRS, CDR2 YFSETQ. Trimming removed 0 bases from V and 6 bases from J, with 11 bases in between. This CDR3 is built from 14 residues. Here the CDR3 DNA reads TGCGCCAGCAGCTTGGACAGGGGAGGCGATACGCAGTATTTT. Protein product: CASSLDRGGDTQYF.

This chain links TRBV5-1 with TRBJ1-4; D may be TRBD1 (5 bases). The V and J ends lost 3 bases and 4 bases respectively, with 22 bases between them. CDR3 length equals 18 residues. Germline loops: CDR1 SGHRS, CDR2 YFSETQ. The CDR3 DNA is TGCGCCAGCAGCTCCCGAGGCACCGGGGGGTTGGTTAATGAAAAACTGTTTTTT. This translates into CASSSRGTGGLVNEKLFF. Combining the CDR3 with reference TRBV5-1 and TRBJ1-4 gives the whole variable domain KAGVTQTPRYLIKTRGQQVTLSCSPISGHRSVSWYQQTPGQGLQFLFEYFSETQRNKGNFPGRFSGRQFSNSRSEMNVSTLELGDSALYLCASSSRGTGGLVNEKLFFGSGTQLSVL.

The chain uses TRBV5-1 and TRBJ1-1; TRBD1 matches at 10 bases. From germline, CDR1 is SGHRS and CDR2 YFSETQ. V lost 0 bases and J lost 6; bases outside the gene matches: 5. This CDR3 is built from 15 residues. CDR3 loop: CASSLDGQGGPEAFF. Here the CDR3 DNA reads TGCGCCAGCAGCTTGGACGGACAGGGGGGTCCTGAAGCTTTCTTT.

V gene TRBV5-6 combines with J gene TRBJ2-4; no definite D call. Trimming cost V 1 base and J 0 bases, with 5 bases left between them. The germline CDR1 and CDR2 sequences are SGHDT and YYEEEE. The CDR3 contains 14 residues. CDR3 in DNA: TGTGCCAGCAGCTTGCAGCAAGCCAAAAACATTCAGTACTTC. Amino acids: CASSLQQAKNIQYF.

The CDR3, as DNA: TGTGCCAGCAGTTCAATAAGGACAGTTGAAGCTTTCTTT. Its translation is CASSSIRTVEAFF. The chain recombines TRBV27 with TRBJ1-1; possibly TRBD1 for D (6 bases). V dropped 4 bases and J dropped 7 bases, with 13 bases sitting between them. The V gene's germline CDR1 is MNHEY and CDR2 SMNVEV (reference sequence). This CDR3 region has 13 residues.

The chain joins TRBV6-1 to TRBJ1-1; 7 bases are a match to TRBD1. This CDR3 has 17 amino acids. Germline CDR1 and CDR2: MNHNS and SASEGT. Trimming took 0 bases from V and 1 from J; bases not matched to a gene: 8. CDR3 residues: CASSEALRGLKNTEAFF. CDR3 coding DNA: TGTGCCAGCAGTGAAGCGCTTAGGGGGCTAAAGAACACTGAAGCTTTCTTT.

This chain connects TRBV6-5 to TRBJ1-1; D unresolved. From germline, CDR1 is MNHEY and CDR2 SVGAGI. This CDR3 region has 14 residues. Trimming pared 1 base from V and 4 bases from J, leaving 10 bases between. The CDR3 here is CASSYYGRTTEAFF. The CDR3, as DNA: TGTGCCAGCAGTTACTATGGGAGGACCACTGAAGCTTTCTTT.

The CDR3 loop is CASSVDRVSNYGYTF. CDR3 nucleotide sequence: TGTGCCAGCAGTGTCGACAGGGTCTCTAACTATGGCTACACCTTC. The chain uses TRBV6-1 and TRBJ1-2; TRBD1 agrees at 7 bases. The CDR3 totals 15 residues. The germline CDR1 and CDR2 sequences are MNHNS and SASEGT. Trimming at V came to 4 bases and at J to 0 bases, leaving 5 bases not matched to a gene.

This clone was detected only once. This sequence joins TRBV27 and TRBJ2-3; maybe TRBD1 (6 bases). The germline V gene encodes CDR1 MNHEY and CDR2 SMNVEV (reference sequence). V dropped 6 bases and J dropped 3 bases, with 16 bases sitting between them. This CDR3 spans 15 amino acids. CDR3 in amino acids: CASSLTGSRTDTQYF. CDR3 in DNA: TGTGCCAGCAGCCTAACAGGGAGCCGGACAGATACGCAGTATTTT.

The CDR3 coding sequence is TGTGCCAGCAGCGACGAGGCCCCCCAGATAAACACTGAAGCTTTCTTT. It translates to CASSDEAPQINTEAFF. The rearrangement uses TRBV2 and TRBJ1-1, with D unresolved. CDR1 and CDR2 (germline): SNHLY, FYNNEI. V lost 6 bases and J 2 bases, leaving 19 bases between the germline ends. This CDR3 comprises 16 residues. Full variable domain (missing parts from reference TRBV2 and TRBJ1-1): EPEVTQTPSHQVTQMGQEVILRCVPISNHLYFYWYRQILGQKVEFLVSFYNNEISEKSEIFDDQFSVERPDGSNFTLKIRSTKLEDSAMYFCASSDEAPQINTEAFFGQGTRLTVV.

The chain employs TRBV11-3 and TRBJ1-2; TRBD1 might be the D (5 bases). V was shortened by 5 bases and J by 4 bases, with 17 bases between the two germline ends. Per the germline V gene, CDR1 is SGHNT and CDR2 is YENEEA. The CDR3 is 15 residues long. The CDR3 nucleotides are TGTGCCAGCAGCATCGACAGACCTGGGGGCTATGGCTACACCTTC. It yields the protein CASSIDRPGGYGYTF.

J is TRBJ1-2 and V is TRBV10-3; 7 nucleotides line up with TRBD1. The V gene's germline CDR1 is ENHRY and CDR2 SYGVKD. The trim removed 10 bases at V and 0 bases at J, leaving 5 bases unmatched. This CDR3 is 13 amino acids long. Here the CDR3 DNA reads TGTGCCACATCGGACAGGCCTAACTATGGCTACACCTTC. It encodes CATSDRPNYGYTF.

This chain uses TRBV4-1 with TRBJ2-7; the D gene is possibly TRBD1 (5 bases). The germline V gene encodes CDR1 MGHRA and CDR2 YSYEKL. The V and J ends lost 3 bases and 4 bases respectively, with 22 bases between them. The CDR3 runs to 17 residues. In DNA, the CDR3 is TGCGCCAGCAGCCATTACCCCCAGGTGGGGCCAGAATACGAGCAGTACTTC. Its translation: CASSHYPQVGPEYEQYF.

CDR3 region: CATPEDFADTQYF. Written as DNA, the CDR3 is TGTGCCACCCCGGAGGATTTCGCAGATACGCAGTATTTT. This chain links TRBV6-1 with TRBJ2-3, with D tentatively TRBD2 (5 bases). CDR1 and CDR2 (germline): MNHNS, SASEGT. V gave up 10 bases and J gave up 4 bases, with 15 bases separating them. The CDR3 consists of 13 residues.